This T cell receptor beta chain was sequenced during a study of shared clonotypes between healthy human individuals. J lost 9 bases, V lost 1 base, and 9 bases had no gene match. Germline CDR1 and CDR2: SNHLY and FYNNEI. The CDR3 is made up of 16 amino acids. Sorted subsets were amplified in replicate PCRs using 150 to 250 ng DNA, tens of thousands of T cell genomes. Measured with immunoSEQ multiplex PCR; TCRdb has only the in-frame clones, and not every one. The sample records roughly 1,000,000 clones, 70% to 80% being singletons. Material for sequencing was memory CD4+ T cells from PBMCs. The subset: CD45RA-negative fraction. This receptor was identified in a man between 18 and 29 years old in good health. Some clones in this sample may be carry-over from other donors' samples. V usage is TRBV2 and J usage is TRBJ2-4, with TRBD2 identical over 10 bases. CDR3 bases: TGTGCCAGCAGTGAAGTAGCGGGAGGAGGCGGTGGCATTCAGTACTTC. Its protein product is CASSEVAGGGGGIQYF.